This T cell receptor beta chain came from a study of identical twins. Findings and limits, study-wide: Models came in too low on out-of-frame TCR alpha sharing in monozygotic twins.

Template switching (which added a universal primer site) was used, and cDNA carried unique molecular identifiers. MiXCR, run by TCRdb on the 5' RACE reads, gives a single entry per CDR3 protein. The sample holds 350,000 or so distinct CDR3 sequences; more than 9% are singletons and the top ten take approximately 7.5%. Regarding this clonotype: As yet, its antigen is unknown.

This same sample was also taken into another study, of yellow fever vaccine responses in identical twins.

Sequencing was carried out using CD8+ T cells sorted from blood. The sequence came from a woman aged 18-30 years in good health.

As DNA, the CDR3 is TGTGCCAGCAGCCACGGTTCCGGGACAGGGGGCGAGCAGTACTTC. Translating it yields CASSHGSGTGGEQYF. The chain joins TRBV12-3 or TRBV12-4 to TRBJ2-7; 11 bases map to TRBD1. This CDR3 has 15 residues. The junction had 10 bases not matched to a gene; V was cut back by 6 bases and J by 6 bases.